The present T cell receptor (beta chain) was sequenced within a study of beta chain features in type 1 diabetes. Study results and limitations: Lower insertion and higher deletion counts appeared at VDJ junctions in type 1 diabetes patients. Shorter templates might be favored by PCR, and equally so in patients and in controls. Moderately but significantly shorter TCRB CDR3s were found in Type 1 diabetes patients in all four CD4+ subsets.

The ends lost 2 bases at V and 13 bases at J; junction bases unmatched: 6. The CDR3 is made up of 14 amino acids. Germline V gene lookup returns CDR1 MGHDK and CDR2 SYGVNS. Using CD45RO/CCR7/CD25/CD127/CD95/CD27, CD4+ naive, central memory, regulatory and stem cell-like memory cells were sorted. The entirety of the isolated RNA underwent reverse transcription, so expressed TCRB transcripts were sequenced. The repertoire was sequenced with immunoSEQ multiplex PCR; TCRdb's copy has only in-frame clones and lacks some. The top ten clones hold around 0.022% of a sample with about 700,000 clones, 13% of them seen once. This clone was seen only a few times. Its antigen is not known.

Specimen: naive CD4+ T cells from blood. This chain uses TRBV25-1 with TRBJ1-6; 9 bases agree with TRBD1. This TCR was recovered from a man aged 18 to 35 with type 1 diabetes. This chain's CDR3 is CASSEGQGYRPLHF. Here the CDR3 DNA reads TGTGCCAGCAGTGAAGGACAGGGGTATCGGCCCCTCCACTTT. The entire variable domain, with the rest obtained from reference TRBV25-1 and TRBJ1-6, is as follows: EADIYQTPRYLVIGTGKKITLECSQTMGHDKMYWYQQDPGMELHLIHYSYGVNSTEKGDLSSESTVSRIRTEHFPLTLESARPSHTSQYLCASSEGQGYRPLHFGNGTRLTVT.